This T cell receptor beta chain came from a study of T-cell memory formation after mild COVID-19. Study-wide findings and caveats: Cross-reactive memory appears to have joined, as suggested by some responding clones showing up in pre-infection memory. Contracting clones from day 15 to 85 had balanced CD4/CD8; later expanders favoured CD4+. Confirmation of SARS-CoV-2 specificity was lacking for second-wave clones peaking day 37. The CD4+ clones that contracted clustered mainly within CM and EM, and the CD8+ clones concentrated in EMRA.

CDR3 length: 13 residues. Trimming stripped 2 bases from V and 9 bases from J, with 12 bases between. CDR1 SGHNT and CDR2 YYREEE come from the germline V gene (reference sequence). Concerning this clonotype itself: As yet, its antigen is unknown.

In TCRdb, the 5' RACE reads were re-called with MiXCR into one record per CDR3 protein. The data show some 300,000 distinct CDR3 sequences, 20% seen once. The chain links TRBV5-4 to TRBJ1-5; D is ambiguous. Sample: PBMCs or a T cell subset sorted from them (not recorded which). The receptor comes from a young man who had mild COVID-19 (a few samples of this study predate the infection). Cell type and time point are not known. The CDR3 bases are TGTGCCAGCAGCTTCGCGGGAAGCGGGCCCCAGCATTTT. Translating it yields CASSFAGSGPQHF. The whole variable domain, filled in from reference TRBV5-4 and TRBJ1-5, reads ETGVTQSPTHLIKTRGQQVTLRCSSQSGHNTVSWYQQALGQGPQFIFQYYREEENGRGNFPPRFSGLQFPNYSSELNVNALELDDSALYLCASSFAGSGPQHFGDGTRLSIL.